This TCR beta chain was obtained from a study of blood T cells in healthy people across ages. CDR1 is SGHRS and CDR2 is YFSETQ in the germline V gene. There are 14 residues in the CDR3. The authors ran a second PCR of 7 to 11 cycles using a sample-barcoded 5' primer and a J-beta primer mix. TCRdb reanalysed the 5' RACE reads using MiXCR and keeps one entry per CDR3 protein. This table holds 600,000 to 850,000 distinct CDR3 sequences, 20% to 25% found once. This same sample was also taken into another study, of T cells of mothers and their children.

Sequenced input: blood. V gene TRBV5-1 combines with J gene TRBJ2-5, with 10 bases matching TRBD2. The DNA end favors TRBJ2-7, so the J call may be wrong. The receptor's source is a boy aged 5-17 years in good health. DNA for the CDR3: TGCGCCAGCAGCATAGGGACTAGCGTCTACGAGCAGTACTTC. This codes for CASSIGTSVYEQYF.